A selection of T cell receptor beta chains follows, all from one sample in a study of blood T cell repertoires in COVID-19. The data were produced by immunoSEQ multiplex PCR, yet TCRdb's version contains in-frame clones alone and is incomplete. The sample lists 270,000 or so clones, 82% occurring once. The sequenced material came from peripheral blood. The receptors come from a woman aged 18-29 years with acute or convalescent COVID-19. Each CDR3 is given without its conserved first and last residue.

CDR3aa,j_gene,v_gene
ASSATGLAGVTGEQY,TRBJ2-7,TRBV9
ASSSTGTGEQY,TRBJ2-7,TRBV7-6
ASSYSPGALHSPLH,TRBJ1-6,TRBV6-5
ASSPYTDTQY,TRBJ2-3,TRBV14
ASSVGRQGRRGANVLT,TRBJ2-6,TRBV9
ASSEGAAGYGYT,TRBJ1-2,TRBV2
ASSARDRGGNEQF,TRBJ2-1,TRBV4-2
ATRGGTNYYT,TRBJ1-2,TRBV2
ASSQPQGSGLTEAF,TRBJ1-1,TRBV4-3
SVGAASTDTQY,TRBJ2-3,TRBV29-1
ASSLAGQTEAF,TRBJ1-1,TRBV7-2
ASSPFLSGSPYNEQF,TRBJ2-1,TRBV3-1/TRBV3-2
ASSAQGTGELF,TRBJ2-2,TRBV7-3
ASSSGGSVGQY,TRBJ2-7,TRBV12-3/TRBV12-4
ASSPGTSGYNEQF,TRBJ2-1,TRBV27
SVGRQGGPYEQY,TRBJ2-7,TRBV29-1
ASSLTGTSNQPQH,TRBJ1-5,TRBV7-2
ASSLGGLAGAYEQY,TRBJ2-7,TRBV7-2
ASSLGQGARKLF,TRBJ1-4,TRBV7-9
ASTDTEAF,TRBJ1-1,TRBV28
ASSLGVSGIGETQY,TRBJ2-5,TRBV7-2
ASSFWDRGLGTNEKLF,TRBJ1-4,TRBV27
ASSQDRSAGLEQY,TRBJ2-7,TRBV4-1
ASSLTSGYFYNEQF,TRBJ2-1,TRBV5-1
SARQETQY,TRBJ2-5,TRBV20-1
ASSAGQGNTDTQY,TRBJ2-3,TRBV2
ASTSQGTGELF,TRBJ2-2,TRBV11-2
ASSQGTGSNEQF,TRBJ2-1,TRBV5-1
ASSSPTGDNEKLF,TRBJ1-4,TRBV28